Following are 13 T cell receptor beta chains from one sample sequenced in a study of OX40 agonist ivuxolimab in advanced cancers. Profiled with immunoSEQ multiplex PCR; TCRdb holds only in-frame clones, not every one. Found here are around 41,000 clones, approximately 90% of them singletons; the top ten hold around an eighth. Sequencing used CD4+ or CD8+ T cells sorted from blood, obtained in a trial of the OX40 agonist ivuxolimab. Receptors originate from an adult with an advanced solid tumor such as melanoma, head and neck, liver or kidney cancer.

The chain joins TRBV6-6 to TRBJ2-3; the D is unclear. Germline V gene lookup returns CDR1 MNHNY and CDR2 SVGAGI (reference sequence). Trimming pared 7 bases from V and 4 bases from J, leaving 18 bases between. The length of the CDR3 is 15 residues. The CDR3 bases are TGTGCCAGCACCCTCGGGCGCCCAGAGGCAGATACGCAGTATTTT. Amino acids: CASTLGRPEADTQYF.

The V gene is TRBV4-1, the J gene TRBJ1-1; the match to TRBD1 covers 10 bases. Germline V gives CDR1 MGHRA, CDR2 YSYEKL. The CDR3 covers 14 residues. V gave up 3 bases and J gave up 7 bases; unmatched junction bases: 5. The DNA for the CDR3 is TGCGCCAGCAGCCACACGGGACAGGGGAATGAAGCTTTCTTT. Translation: CASSHTGQGNEAFF.

The genes are TRBV13 and TRBJ1-3; 7 nucleotides line up with TRBD1. CDR1 and CDR2 (germline): PRHDT, FYEKMQ (reference sequence). The CDR3 has 15 residues. The junction had 1 base not matched to a gene; V was cut back by 0 bases and J by 2 bases. The CDR3, as DNA: TGTGCCAGCAGCTTAGGCAGGGGGACTGGAAACACCATATATTTT. As protein: CASSLGRGTGNTIYF.

The CDR3 coding sequence is TGTGCCAGCAGCTCAACCTTTGAGGGGGAGACCCAGTACTTC. This gives the protein CASSSTFEGETQYF. The chain employs TRBV7-9 and TRBJ2-5, with D perhaps given as TRBD1 or TRBD2 (5 bases each). CDR1 SEHNR and CDR2 FQNEAQ come from the germline V gene (reference sequence). The CDR3 is 14 amino acids. The V end lost 4 bases, the J end lost 5 bases, and 14 bases lay between the germline ends.

The chain employs TRBV5-5 and TRBJ2-5, with D maybe TRBD2 (6 bases). V lost 4 bases to trimming and J lost 5 bases, with 21 bases between them. Germline values: CDR1 SGHKS, CDR2 YYEKEE (reference sequence). The CDR3 consists of 16 residues. The CDR3 region is CASSPSGRGGDETQYF. CDR3 nucleotides: TGTGCCAGCAGCCCGTCCGGTAGGGGCGGGGATGAGACCCAGTACTTC.

CDR3 DNA: TGTGCCAGCAGTTTTACCCGCGGGGGCGCAGATACGCAGTATTTT. Amino acid sequence: CASSFTRGGADTQYF. The V gene is TRBV27, the J gene TRBJ2-3; D might be TRBD2 (7 bases). The CDR3 length is 15 residues. CDR1 is MNHEY and CDR2 is SMNVEV in the germline V gene (reference sequence). Trimming removed 3 bases from V and 4 bases from J, with 14 bases in between.

Comments on this clone: Other DNA sequences in this sample translate to the same CDR3. This chain joins TRBV11-2 and TRBJ1-1, with 7 bases matching TRBD1. J was trimmed by 1 base and V by 3 bases; bases with no gene match: 2. CDR3 length: 14 amino acids. Germline assignment: CDR1 SGHAT and CDR2 FQNNGV. The CDR3 reads CASSLSGGNTEAFF. CDR3 nucleotides: TGTGCCAGCAGCTTGTCAGGGGGGAACACTGAAGCTTTCTTT.

This clone was seen a handful of times. This sequence joins TRBV19 and TRBJ1-5; D gene ambiguous. The CDR3 loop spans 14 amino acids. Germline V gene lookup returns CDR1 LNHDA and CDR2 SQIVND (reference sequence). Trimming removed 3 bases at V and 0 bases at J, with 6 bases between. CDR3 protein: CASSIQHSNQPQHF. The CDR3 DNA sequence: TGTGCCAGTAGTATCCAGCATAGCAATCAGCCCCAGCATTTT.

The chain has TRBV28 and TRBJ2-1; D is unclear. Trimming stripped 4 bases from V and 13 bases from J, with 11 bases between. Germline CDR1 is MDHEN and CDR2 is SYDVKM. This CDR3 region has 11 residues. In DNA form, the CDR3 reads TGTGCCAGCAGTTCGGGCAAGATCCAGTTCTTC. Encoded protein: CASSSGKIQFF.

V is TRBV7-8 and J is TRBJ1-4; D call uncertain. Trimming left V 5 bases short and J 7 bases short, with 14 bases between. This CDR3 region has 14 residues. Per germline, CDR1 SGHVS and CDR2 FQNEAQ. The chain's CDR3 is CASSPRPGGEKLFF. The CDR3, as DNA: TGTGCCAGCAGCCCCCGACCCGGCGGTGAAAAACTGTTTTTT.

The J gene is TRBJ2-3, the V gene TRBV23-1; D gene uncertain. TRBV23-1 is an open reading frame, and its role is uncertain. With 3 bases removed from V and 14 bases from J, the gap between germline ends came to 15 bases. The CDR3 is 12 amino acids. The CDR3 is CASSHTCKSRYF. DNA for the CDR3: TGCGCCAGCAGTCATACGTGTAAATCTCGGTATTTT.

V is TRBV4-1 and J is TRBJ2-5, with 9 bases that match TRBD2. CDR1 and CDR2 from the germline V gene are MGHRA and YSYEKL. This CDR3 is 15 amino acids long. V dropped 4 bases and J dropped 5; count of bases not matched to a gene: 8. The CDR3 nucleotides read TGCGCCAGCAGCCCCCTAGCGGGGTTGGGGGAGACCCAGTACTTC. It codes for CASSPLAGLGETQYF.

V is TRBV11-2 and J is TRBJ2-1, with 9 bases fitting TRBD2. Germline assignment: CDR1 SGHAT and CDR2 FQNNGV. There are 16 residues in the CDR3. The V segment lost 2 bases and the J segment 4 bases; nucleotides outside the gene matches: 6. CDR3 bases: TGTGCCAGCAGCTTAAGTGGGCGGGAGGGTTACAATGAGCAGTTCTTC. This encodes CASSLSGREGYNEQFF.